The entry that follows covers one T cell receptor (beta chain) sequence. These data originate in a study of CD8 T cells in Susac syndrome. Deletions cut 7 bases from V and 0 bases from J, with 13 bases between. The germline CDR1 and CDR2 sequences are SEHNR and FQNEAQ (reference sequence). The CDR3 is 15 residues long. Reverse transcription of roughly 0.5 to 1 ug RNA was carried out with random hexamers. The CDR3 of TCR beta was amplified by immunoSEQ multiplex PCR across 54 Vbeta and 13 Jbeta. TCRdb used MiXCR to reprocess the immunoSEQ multiplex PCR reads, holding one entry per CDR3 protein. The sample has some 140,000 distinct CDR3 sequences, around nine tenths seen once. The authors sequenced TCR beta from blood CD8+ and CD4+ T cells. The multiple sclerosis controls, all treatment-naive patients, had relapsing-remitting disease that was stable or active. The TEMRA cells underwent FACS enrichment, while the CD8+ and CD4+ T cells underwent negative isolation.

The J gene is TRBJ1-5, the V gene TRBV7-9; TRBD1 might be the D (6 bases). The source of this sequence is a human donor with multiple sclerosis. Sequenced: CD8+ T cells from PBMCs. Here the CDR3 DNA reads TGTGCCAGCACCAACGGGGGCGGTAGCAATCAGCCCCAGCATTTT. Its protein is CASTNGGGSNQPQHF.